The next 8 T cell receptor beta chains were all read from a single sample in a study of cytomegalovirus exposure and HLA in healthy donors. With 60 Vbeta and 13 Jbeta primers, the PCR was carried out. The table came from immunoSEQ multiplex PCR; TCRdb's copy has only in-frame clones and leaves some out. Among about 76,000 clones, 78% were seen once, and the ten largest hold 2.5%. The sample comprised PBMCs. These receptor sequences come from a male donor in good health and CMV-seropositive.

V and J are TRBV7-9 and TRBJ2-1; TRBD2 matches 12 bases. The V gene's germline CDR1 is SEHNR and CDR2 FQNEAQ (reference sequence). V lost 5 bases to trimming and J lost 4 bases; unmatched junction nucleotides: 3. The CDR3 runs to 15 residues. CDR3 sequence: CASSRLAGEYNEQFF. CDR3 nucleotide sequence: TGTGCCAGCAGCCGACTAGCGGGAGAGTACAATGAGCAGTTCTTC.

Here the CDR3 DNA reads TGTGCCAGTCTCCGGGACTCCTTCTCCTACGAGCAGTACTTC. The encoded protein is CASLRDSFSYEQYF. V is TRBV27 and J is TRBJ2-7; possible D gene TRBD2, 6 bases. CDR1 is MNHEY and CDR2 is SMNVEV in the germline V gene (reference sequence). V lost 9 bases to trimming and J lost 0 bases, with 15 bases between them. The CDR3 length is 14 residues.

This clone was seen many times. The chain has TRBV18 and TRBJ2-7, with D tentatively TRBD2 (6 bases). The germline V and J ends were trimmed by 3 bases and 2 bases, with 11 bases remaining between them. This CDR3 is 14 amino acids long. CDR1 and CDR2 (germline): KGHSH, LQKENI. The CDR3 spells CASSPPTRTYEQYF. CDR3 sequence (DNA): TGTGCCAGCTCACCCCCGACTAGGACCTACGAGCAGTACTTC.

The V and J genes are TRBV9 and TRBJ1-3; weak D call: TRBD1 (5 bases). The CDR3 runs to 17 residues. Germline CDR1 reads SGDLS; CDR2 reads YYNGEE. The V end was cut by 2 bases, the J end by 0 bases, with 15 bases between. The CDR3 DNA reads as TGTGCCAGCAGCGTCTCCACGACAGTCTACTCTGGAAACACCATATATTTT. As protein: CASSVSTTVYSGNTIYF.

V is TRBV4-2 and J is TRBJ2-7, with D perhaps TRBD2 (7 bases). CDR3 size: 18 residues. Germline CDR1 is LGHNA and CDR2 is YNFKEQ. The V and J ends lost 0 bases and 2 bases respectively, with 20 bases between them. The CDR3 is CASSQDEGGPSTPYEQYF. The CDR3 DNA reads TGTGCCAGCAGCCAAGATGAGGGGGGGCCTTCCACTCCCTACGAGCAGTACTTC.

V and J are TRBV5-1 and TRBJ1-2; a weak D match, TRBD1 (6 bases). V was cut by 0 bases and J by 7 bases, with 10 bases left in between. Germline lookup yields CDR1 SGHRS and CDR2 YFSETQ. This CDR3 has 13 amino acids. The CDR3 sequence: CASSLAGGPGYTF. The CDR3 DNA sequence: TGCGCCAGCAGCTTGGCCGGGGGGCCTGGCTACACCTTC.

The rearrangement uses TRBV9 and TRBJ2-7; maybe TRBD2 (6 bases). Germline values: CDR1 SGDLS, CDR2 YYNGEE. Trimming stripped 4 bases from V and 0 bases from J, with 17 bases between. The CDR3 is made up of 16 amino acids. The CDR3 spells CASSPRGAGDSYEQYF. CDR3 in DNA: TGTGCCAGCAGCCCCCGCGGGGCGGGTGACTCCTACGAGCAGTACTTC. Variable domain in full (rest from reference TRBV9 and TRBJ2-7): DSGVTQTPKHLITATGQRVTLRCSPRSGDLSVYWYQQSLDQGLQFLIQYYNGEERAKGNILERFSAQQFPDLHSELNLSSLELGDSALYFCASSPRGAGDSYEQYFGPGTRLTVT.

The chain uses TRBV7-6 and TRBJ1-1, with 8 bases identical to TRBD1. V trimming: 0 bases; J trimming: 2 bases; junction bases outside the gene matches: 8. The germline gives CDR1 SGHVS, CDR2 FNYEAQ. The CDR3 totals 17 residues. CDR3 amino acids: CASSLARQGAGNTEAFF. DNA for the CDR3: TGTGCCAGCAGCTTAGCGAGGCAGGGGGCAGGAAACACTGAAGCTTTCTTT.